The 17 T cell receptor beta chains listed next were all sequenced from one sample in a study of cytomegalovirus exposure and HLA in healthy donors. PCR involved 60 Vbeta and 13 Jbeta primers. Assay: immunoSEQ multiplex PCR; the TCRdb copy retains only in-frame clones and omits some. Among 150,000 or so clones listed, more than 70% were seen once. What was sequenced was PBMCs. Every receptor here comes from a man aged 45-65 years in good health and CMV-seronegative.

The CDR3 region has the DNA TGTGCCAGTAGTTCCTCTTTTAGTTCCTGGGAGCTGTTTTTT. It yields the protein CASSSSFSSWELFF. The chain joins TRBV19 to TRBJ2-2; D remains unclear. The germline V gene encodes CDR1 LNHDA and CDR2 SQIVND (reference sequence). The CDR3 is 14 amino acids. The V end was cut by 5 bases, the J end by 9 bases, with 16 bases between. The full variable domain, in which reference TRBV19 and TRBJ2-2 provide the parts outside the CDR3, is DGGITQSPKYLFRKEGQNVTLSCEQNLNHDAMYWYRQDPGQGLRLIYYSQIVNDFQKGDIAEGYSVSREKKESFPLTVTSAQKNPTAFYLCASSSSFSSWELFFGEGSRLTVL.

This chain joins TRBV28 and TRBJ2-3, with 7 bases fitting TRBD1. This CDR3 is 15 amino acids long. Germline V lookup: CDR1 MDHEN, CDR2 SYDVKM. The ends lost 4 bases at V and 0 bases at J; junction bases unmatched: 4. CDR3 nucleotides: TGTGCCAGCAGTTCCGGGACAGTAAGCACAGATACGCAGTATTTT. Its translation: CASSSGTVSTDTQYF.

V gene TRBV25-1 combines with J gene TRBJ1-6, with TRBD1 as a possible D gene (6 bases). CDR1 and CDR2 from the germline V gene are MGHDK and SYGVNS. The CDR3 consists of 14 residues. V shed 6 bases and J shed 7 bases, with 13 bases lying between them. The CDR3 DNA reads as TGTGCCAGCAGGGGGGGGCGGGTCAATTCACCCCTCCACTTT. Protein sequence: CASRGGRVNSPLHF.

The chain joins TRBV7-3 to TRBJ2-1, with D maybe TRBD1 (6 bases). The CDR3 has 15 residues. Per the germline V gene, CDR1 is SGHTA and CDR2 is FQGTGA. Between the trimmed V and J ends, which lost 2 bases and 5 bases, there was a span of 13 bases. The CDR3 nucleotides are TGTGCCAGCAGCTTATCCGGACAGATACACAATGAGCAGTTCTTC. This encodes CASSLSGQIHNEQFF.

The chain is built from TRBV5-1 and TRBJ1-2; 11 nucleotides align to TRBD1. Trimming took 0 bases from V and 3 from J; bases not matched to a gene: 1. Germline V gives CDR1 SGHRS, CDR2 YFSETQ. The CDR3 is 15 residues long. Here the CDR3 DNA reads TGCGCCAGCAGCTTGGGGGACAGGGGGGACTATGGCTACACCTTC. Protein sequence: CASSLGDRGDYGYTF. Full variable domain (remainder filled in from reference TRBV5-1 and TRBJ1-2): KAGVTQTPRYLIKTRGQQVTLSCSPISGHRSVSWYQQTPGQGLQFLFEYFSETQRNKGNFPGRFSGRQFSNSRSEMNVSTLELGDSALYLCASSLGDRGDYGYTFGSGTRLTVV.

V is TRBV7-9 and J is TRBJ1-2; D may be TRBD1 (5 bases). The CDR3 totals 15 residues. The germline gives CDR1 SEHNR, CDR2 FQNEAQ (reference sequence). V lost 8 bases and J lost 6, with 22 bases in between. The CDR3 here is CASGPPRQSNDGYTF. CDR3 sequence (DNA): TGTGCCAGCGGACCACCGAGACAGTCAAACGATGGCTACACCTTC.

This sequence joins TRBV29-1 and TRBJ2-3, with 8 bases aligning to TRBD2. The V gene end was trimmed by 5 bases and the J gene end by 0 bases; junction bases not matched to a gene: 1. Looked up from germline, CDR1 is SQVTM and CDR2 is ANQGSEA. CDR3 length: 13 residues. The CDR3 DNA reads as TGCAGCGTTTTAGCGGGAAGCACAGATACGCAGTATTTT. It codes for CSVLAGSTDTQYF.

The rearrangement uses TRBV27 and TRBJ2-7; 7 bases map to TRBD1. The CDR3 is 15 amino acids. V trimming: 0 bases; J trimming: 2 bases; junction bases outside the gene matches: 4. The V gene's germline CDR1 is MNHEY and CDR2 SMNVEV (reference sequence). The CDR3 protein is CASSLSAGGPYEQYF. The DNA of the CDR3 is TGTGCCAGCAGTTTATCAGCAGGGGGTCCCTACGAGCAGTACTTC.

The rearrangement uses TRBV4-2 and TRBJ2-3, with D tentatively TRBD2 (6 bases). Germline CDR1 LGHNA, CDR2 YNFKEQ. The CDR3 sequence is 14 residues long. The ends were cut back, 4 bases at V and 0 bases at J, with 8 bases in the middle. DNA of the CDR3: TGTGCCAGCAGCCGGGGGGACAGCACAGATACGCAGTATTTT. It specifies CASSRGDSTDTQYF.

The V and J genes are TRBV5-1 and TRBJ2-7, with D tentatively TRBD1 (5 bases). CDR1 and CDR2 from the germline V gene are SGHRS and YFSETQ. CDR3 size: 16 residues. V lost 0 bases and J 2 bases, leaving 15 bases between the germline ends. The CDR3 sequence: CASSLEGPGSPYEQYF. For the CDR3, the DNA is TGCGCCAGCAGCTTGGAGGGGCCCGGGTCCCCCTACGAGCAGTACTTC.

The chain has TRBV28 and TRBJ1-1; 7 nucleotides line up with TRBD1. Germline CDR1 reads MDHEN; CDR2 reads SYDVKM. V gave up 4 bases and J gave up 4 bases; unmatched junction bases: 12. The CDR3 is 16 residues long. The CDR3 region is CASSSFDRVEGTEAFF. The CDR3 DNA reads TGTGCCAGCAGTTCTTTCGACAGGGTCGAAGGCACTGAAGCTTTCTTT.

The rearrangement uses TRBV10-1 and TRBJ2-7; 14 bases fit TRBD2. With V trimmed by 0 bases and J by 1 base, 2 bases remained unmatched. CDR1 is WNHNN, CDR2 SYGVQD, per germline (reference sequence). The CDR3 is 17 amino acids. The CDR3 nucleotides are TGCGCCAGCAGTGAGTCAGGACTAGCGGGAGGTTCCTACGAGCAGTACTTC. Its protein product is CASSESGLAGGSYEQYF.

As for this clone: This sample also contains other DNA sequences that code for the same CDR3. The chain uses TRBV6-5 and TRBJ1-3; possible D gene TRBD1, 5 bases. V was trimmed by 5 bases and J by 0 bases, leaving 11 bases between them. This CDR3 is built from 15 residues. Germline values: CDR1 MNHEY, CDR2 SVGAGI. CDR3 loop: CASSPQGISGNTIYF. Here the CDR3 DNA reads TGTGCCAGCAGTCCCCAGGGAATCTCTGGAAACACCATATATTTT.

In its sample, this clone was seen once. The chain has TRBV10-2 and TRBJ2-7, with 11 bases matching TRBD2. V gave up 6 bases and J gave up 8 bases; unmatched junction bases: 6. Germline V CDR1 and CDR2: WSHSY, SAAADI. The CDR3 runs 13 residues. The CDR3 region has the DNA TGCGCCAGCAGCGACGGACTAGCGGGCCAGCAGTACTTC. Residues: CASSDGLAGQQYF.

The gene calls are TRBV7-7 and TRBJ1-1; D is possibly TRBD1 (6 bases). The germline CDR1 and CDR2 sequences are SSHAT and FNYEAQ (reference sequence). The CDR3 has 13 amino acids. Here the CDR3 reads CASRGAPDTEAFF. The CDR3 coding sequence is TGTGCTTCACGGGGGGCCCCGGACACTGAAGCTTTCTTT.

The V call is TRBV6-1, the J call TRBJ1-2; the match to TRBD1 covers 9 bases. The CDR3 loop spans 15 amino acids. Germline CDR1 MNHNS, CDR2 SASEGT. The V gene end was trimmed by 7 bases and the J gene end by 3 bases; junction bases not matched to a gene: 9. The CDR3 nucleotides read TGTGCCAGCACCTCCCCGGACAGGGGAGACTATGGCTACACCTTC. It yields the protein CASTSPDRGDYGYTF.

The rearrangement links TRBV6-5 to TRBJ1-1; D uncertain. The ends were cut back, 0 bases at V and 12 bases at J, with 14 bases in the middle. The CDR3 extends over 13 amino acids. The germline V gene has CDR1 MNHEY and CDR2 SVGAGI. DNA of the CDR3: TGTGCCAGCAGTTACTCAGGCGGCCAGTTGACTTTCTTT. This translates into CASSYSGGQLTFF.